This is a list of T cell receptor beta chains from one sample in a study of cytomegalovirus exposure and HLA in healthy donors. Measured with immunoSEQ multiplex PCR; TCRdb has only the in-frame clones, and not every one. This sample carries over 55,000 clones, with 3% to 4% going to the ten biggest clones. The sample comprised PBMCs. These receptors came from a male donor in good health and CMV-seronegative. Each CDR3 is given with its conserved first and last residue. Fields, in order: D gene, V gene, J gene, CDR3 protein, CDR3 DNA. D genes are given only for firm matches.

>TRBD2|TRBV28|TRBJ2-7
CASNIAGGIYEQYF
TGTGCCAGCAACATAGCGGGAGGGATCTACGAGCAGTACTTC
>-|TRBV30|TRBJ2-3
CAWAYSAQAGNTQYF
TGTGCCTGGGCTTATTCCGCGCAAGCCGGGAATACGCAGTATTTT
>TRBD1|TRBV5-6|TRBJ1-2
CASSRNPGQGDRGYTF
TGTGCCAGCAGCCGCAATCCGGGACAGGGGGACAGGGGCTACACCTTC
>TRBD1|TRBV5-1|TRBJ1-1
CASTNIGGREAFF
TGCGCCAGCACCAATATAGGGGGCCGTGAAGCTTTCTTT
>-|TRBV7-2|TRBJ2-5
CASSLGHQETQYF
TGTGCCAGCAGCTTAGGGCATCAAGAGACCCAGTACTTC
>-|TRBV30|TRBJ2-1
CAWSVNRVTKHEQFF
TGTGCCTGGAGTGTGAACAGGGTAACCAAACATGAGCAGTTCTTC
>-|TRBV7-9|TRBJ1-5
CASSSQGSNQPQHF
TGTGCCAGCAGCTCGCAGGGAAGCAATCAGCCCCAGCATTTT
>TRBD2|TRBV28|TRBJ2-3
CASSLTSGGEDTQYF
TGTGCCAGCAGTTTGACTAGCGGGGGAGAGGATACGCAGTATTTT
>-|TRBV28|TRBJ1-2
CASSLSHLPYGYTF
TGTGCCAGCAGTTTAAGTCACTTGCCCTATGGCTACACCTTC
>-|TRBV2|TRBJ1-3
CASSPPWETNTIYF
TGTGCCAGCAGTCCTCCCTGGGAGACAAACACCATATATTTT
>TRBD2|TRBV27|TRBJ2-1
CASSVIAGAFDNEQFF
TGTGCCAGCAGTGTCATAGCGGGGGCTTTTGACAATGAGCAGTTCTTC
>TRBD1|TRBV5-1|TRBJ2-7
CASSDGTGNSYEQYF
TGCGCCAGCAGCGACGGGACAGGGAACTCCTACGAGCAGTACTTC
>-|TRBV30|TRBJ2-3
CAWSYTEDTQYF
TGTGCCTGGAGCTACACAGAAGATACGCAGTATTTT
>TRBD1|TRBV9|TRBJ1-3
CASSPRTGGFGNTIYF
TGTGCCAGCAGCCCCCGGACAGGGGGCTTTGGAAACACCATATATTTT
>-|TRBV6-1|TRBJ1-2
CASSDQNRERGYTF
TGTGCCAGCAGCGACCAGAACAGGGAACGTGGCTACACCTTC
>TRBD2|TRBV5-1|TRBJ2-5
CASSETSGGQGQTQYF
TGCGCCAGCAGCGAGACTAGCGGGGGGCAGGGACAGACCCAGTACTTC
>TRBD2|TRBV2|TRBJ2-1
CAGGTSGVSSDNEQFF
TGTGCCGGAGGGACTAGCGGAGTTAGCTCCGACAATGAGCAGTTCTTC
>-|TRBV11-2|TRBJ1-1
CASSFAENTEAFF
TGTGCCAGCAGCTTCGCGGAGAACACTGAAGCTTTCTTT
>-|TRBV7-2|TRBJ1-5
CASSLTVLAAATQHF
TGTGCCAGCAGCTTAACCGTTTTAGCGGCTGCGACCCAGCATTTT
>TRBD2|TRBV4-2|TRBJ2-1
CASSQDTSGGYNEQFF
TGTGCCAGCAGCCAAGATACCAGCGGGGGTTACAATGAGCAGTTCTTC
>-|TRBV27|TRBJ1-1
CASIGLGRGTEAFF
TGTGCCAGCATCGGGTTGGGTCGTGGGACTGAAGCTTTCTTT
>TRBD2|TRBV4-3|TRBJ2-7
CASSWTRSSYEQYF
TGCGCCAGCAGTTGGACTAGAAGCTCCTACGAGCAGTACTTC
>-|TRBV28|TRBJ1-5
CASSGGFGEPQHF
TGTGCCAGCAGTGGGGGCTTTGGGGAGCCCCAGCATTTT
>-|TRBV7-9|TRBJ1-1
CASSLQGQRPEAFF
TGTGCCAGCAGCCTCCAGGGCCAAAGACCTGAAGCTTTCTTT
>TRBD2|TRBV2|TRBJ2-3
CASSEGLAGLTDTQYF
TGTGCCAGCAGTGAGGGACTAGCGGGTCTCACAGATACGCAGTATTTT
>-|TRBV5-1|TRBJ2-7
CASSAGPSSAYEQYF
TGCGCCAGCAGCGCGGGACCGTCTAGCGCCTACGAGCAGTACTTC
>TRBD1|TRBV4-2|TRBJ1-1
CASSLGQGDTEAFF
TGTGCCAGCAGTCTGGGACAGGGGGATACTGAAGCTTTCTTT
>TRBD1|TRBV7-8|TRBJ2-7
CASRDRGSYEQYF
TGTGCCTCCCGGGACAGGGGGTCCTACGAGCAGTACTTC
>-|TRBV5-6|TRBJ2-1
CASYRVSSDNEQFF
TGTGCCAGCTACCGGGTCAGCTCCGACAATGAGCAGTTCTTC
>-|TRBV5-5|TRBJ2-7
CASSPGGNLPYEQYF
TGTGCCAGCAGCCCGGGGGGCAACCTCCCCTACGAGCAGTACTTC
>-|TRBV2|TRBJ1-5
CASSDSGELQPQHF
TGTGCCAGCAGTGACTCAGGGGAATTACAGCCCCAGCATTTT
>-|TRBV6-1|TRBJ2-3
CASSEWKGVLTDTQYF
TGTGCCAGCAGTGAATGGAAGGGGGTCCTCACAGATACGCAGTATTTT
>-|TRBV6-5|TRBJ2-7
CASTPRAVAYEQYF
TGTGCCAGCACCCCCAGGGCAGTCGCCTACGAGCAGTACTTC
>-|TRBV6-4|TRBJ2-5
CASSQRPQETQYF
TGTGCCAGCAGTCAGCGACCCCAAGAGACCCAGTACTTC
>-|TRBV6-6|TRBJ1-4
CASRPRNGDEKLFF
TGTGCCAGCAGGCCCCGGAACGGGGATGAAAAACTGTTTTTT
>TRBD1|TRBV5-1|TRBJ2-5
CASSTGTGGETQYF
TGCGCCAGCAGTACCGGGACAGGGGGCGAGACCCAGTACTTC
>-|TRBV7-9|TRBJ2-2
CAVRVVRTRETGELFF
TGTGCCGTCCGAGTTGTGAGGACCCGGGAAACCGGGGAGCTGTTTTTT